The 26 T cell receptor beta chains below come from one sample, sequenced in a study of cytomegalovirus exposure and HLA in healthy donors. This PCR relied on a set of 60 Vbeta primers and 13 Jbeta primers. Using immunoSEQ multiplex PCR, the repertoire was profiled, and TCRdb retains in-frame clones only, with some absent. The repertoire holds some 200,000 clones, with roughly 90% as singletons. Sequencing was done on a sample of PBMCs. The receptors shown here come from a girl younger than two in good health and CMV-seronegative.

CDR3 sequence: CASSQVPTVLNTEAFF. The CDR3 nucleotides read TGCGCCAGCAGCCAAGTTCCCACGGTCCTGAACACTGAAGCTTTCTTT. The V gene is TRBV4-1, the J gene TRBJ1-1; D call uncertain. The CDR3 runs to 16 residues. Trimming shortened V by 1 base and J by 0 bases, and 12 bases separated the two germline ends. Germline lookup yields CDR1 MGHRA and CDR2 YSYEKL.

The chain uses TRBV11-1 and TRBJ2-3, with 9 nucleotides matching TRBD1. Trimming at V came to 5 bases and at J to 2 bases, leaving 8 bases not matched to a gene. The CDR3 is made up of 16 amino acids. Germline V CDR1 and CDR2: SGHAT, FQDESV (reference sequence). The CDR3 reads CASSTGTGPTTDTQYF. In nucleotides, the CDR3 is TGTGCCAGCAGCACCGGGACAGGGCCCACCACAGATACGCAGTATTTT.

This chain links TRBV5-1 with TRBJ1-6; D is possibly TRBD1 (6 bases). V was trimmed by 6 bases and J by 10 bases, leaving 14 bases between them. This CDR3 region has 13 residues. Germline V lookup: CDR1 SGHRS, CDR2 YFSETQ. The CDR3 nucleotides are TGCGCCAGCACCCCAACAGGGCTGTCACCCCTCCACTTT. It codes for CASTPTGLSPLHF.

The chain has TRBV21-1 and TRBJ1-3; the table gives TRBD1 as D, unverified against the DNA. TRBV21-1 represents a pseudogene. The CDR3 is made up of 16 amino acids. The CDR3 loop reads CASSKEQGDSGNTIYF. In nucleotides, the CDR3 is TGTGCCAGCAGCAAAGAACAGGGAGATTCTGGAAACACCATATATTTT.

This sequence joins TRBV11-2 and TRBJ2-7, with D uncertain. V gave up 0 bases and J gave up 9 bases, with 12 bases separating them. There are 13 residues in the CDR3. Germline values: CDR1 SGHAT, CDR2 FQNNGV. The chain's CDR3 is CASSLDRTGWQYF. In nucleotides, the CDR3 is TGTGCCAGCAGCTTAGATCGCACGGGTTGGCAGTACTTC.

The V and J genes are TRBV9 and TRBJ2-2, with 11 nucleotides matching TRBD1. The CDR3 loop spans 17 amino acids. J gave up 4 bases and V 4 bases, and 9 bases lay outside the gene matches. CDR1 and CDR2 (germline): SGDLS, YYNGEE. CDR3 sequence (DNA): TGTGCCAGCAGCCCTCCGGACAGGGGGCCCGGCACCGGGGAGCTGTTTTTT. It encodes CASSPPDRGPGTGELFF.

The chain employs TRBV30 and TRBJ2-7, with 7 bases that match TRBD2. V lost 5 bases, J lost 5 bases, and 15 bases stayed unmatched. The CDR3 runs 15 residues. Germline V CDR1 and CDR2: GTSNPN, SVGIG (reference sequence). The DNA of the CDR3 is TGTGCCTGGTGCAGACTTGGGGACTATCACGACGAGCAGTACTTC. Protein: CAWCRLGDYHDEQYF.

The chain couples TRBV6-1 to TRBJ2-2, with D perhaps TRBD1 (6 bases). V was cut by 6 bases and J by 4 bases, with 12 bases left in between. Germline V gene lookup returns CDR1 MNHNS and CDR2 SASEGT. The CDR3 sequence is 14 residues long. Here the CDR3 DNA reads TGTGCCAGCAGAACAGGGCTGGGCACCGGGGAGCTGTTTTTT. This encodes CASRTGLGTGELFF.

This clone was seen a single time. V usage is TRBV5-1 and J usage is TRBJ1-2; no firm D call. Germline-derived CDR1 and CDR2 are SGHRS and YFSETQ. This CDR3 region has 15 residues. With 3 bases removed from V and 0 bases from J, the gap between germline ends came to 12 bases. CDR3 DNA sequence: TGCGCCAGCAGCTACGACATACCAGCTAACTATGGCTACACCTTC. Its protein product is CASSYDIPANYGYTF.

V and J are TRBV29-1 and TRBJ2-3, with TRBD2 matching 10 bases. With V trimmed by 5 bases and J by 4 bases, 3 bases remained unmatched. The CDR3 totals 13 residues. CDR1 is SQVTM and CDR2 is ANQGSEA in the germline V gene. The CDR3 DNA is TGCAGCGTTCACCTAGCGGGAGCAGATACGCAGTATTTT. This gives the protein CSVHLAGADTQYF.

The gene calls are TRBV5-6 and TRBJ2-7; the D is unclear. Trimming removed 5 bases from V and 9 bases from J, with 15 bases in between. CDR1 and CDR2 (germline): SGHDT, YYEEEE. The CDR3 covers 12 residues. CDR3 residues: CASSQAGIRQYF. The CDR3 nucleotides are TGTGCCAGCAGTCAGGCAGGAATCCGGCAGTACTTC.

This clone was found once. The gene calls are TRBV27 and TRBJ1-6; D perhaps matches TRBD1 (6 bases). V lost 7 bases, J lost 7 bases, and 11 bases lay in between. Germline-derived CDR1 and CDR2 are MNHEY and SMNVEV (reference sequence). CDR3 length equals 13 residues. The chain's CDR3 is CASTDRRNSPLHF. The CDR3 bases are TGTGCCAGCACCGACAGGAGGAATTCACCCCTCCACTTT.

The rearrangement uses TRBV6-4 and TRBJ1-1, with 9 bases fitting TRBD1. The germline V gene encodes CDR1 MRHNA and CDR2 SNTAGT. Losses at the gene ends were 9 bases for V and 5 bases for J; bases not matched to a gene: 10. The CDR3 extends over 14 amino acids. DNA for the CDR3: TGTGCCAGTCGGACAGGGGTTCGGGGGACTGAAGCTTTCTTT. The encoded protein is CASRTGVRGTEAFF.

The rearrangement joins TRBV6-6 to TRBJ2-5, with D unclear. V was cut by 4 bases and J by 5 bases, with 14 bases left in between. The germline CDR1 and CDR2 sequences are MNHNY and SVGAGI (reference sequence). The CDR3 consists of 14 residues. CDR3 sequence (DNA): TGTGCCAGCAGTTCATACGAGAGGCGGGAGACCCAGTACTTC. It yields the protein CASSSYERRETQYF.

The chain carries TRBV6-4 and TRBJ2-3; 8 bases agree with TRBD2. Germline CDR1 is MRHNA and CDR2 is SNTAGT. The junction had 5 bases not matched to a gene; V was cut back by 0 bases and J by 6 bases. The CDR3 is 15 residues long. CDR3 loop: CASSDSSGGPDTQYF. CDR3 DNA: TGTGCCAGCAGTGACTCGTCGGGGGGGCCGGATACGCAGTATTTT.

The V call is TRBV27, the J call TRBJ2-5, with 8 bases lining up with TRBD2. Gene TRBJ2-7 matches the end of the DNA better, so the J call may be wrong. Germline values: CDR1 MNHEY, CDR2 SMNVEV (reference sequence). The CDR3 consists of 14 residues. The CDR3 sequence: CASSSPGGFYEQYF. The DNA for the CDR3 is TGTGCCAGCAGTTCCCCGGGGGGGTTCTACGAGCAGTACTTC.

The rearrangement links TRBV4-1 to TRBJ2-1; D possibly corresponds to TRBD2 (6 bases). V dropped 0 bases and J dropped 1 base, with 13 bases sitting between them. In germline, CDR1 is MGHRA, CDR2 YSYEKL. The CDR3 is 17 amino acids. CDR3 nucleotides: TGCGCCAGCAGCCAAGATTCTGCGGGGAGTTCCTACAATGAGCAGTTCTTC. This codes for CASSQDSAGSSYNEQFF.

The V gene is TRBV7-9, the J gene TRBJ1-1; D may be TRBD1 (6 bases). The CDR3 is 14 residues long. Trimming removed 4 bases at V and 4 bases at J, with 13 bases between. Per the germline V gene, CDR1 is SEHNR and CDR2 is FQNEAQ (reference sequence). The CDR3 sequence is CASSSGTKGTEAFF. CDR3 in DNA: TGTGCCAGCAGCTCAGGGACAAAGGGCACTGAAGCTTTCTTT. The full variable domain, completed using reference TRBV7-9 and TRBJ1-1, is DTGVSQNPRHKITKRGQNVTFRCDPISEHNRLYWYRQTLGQGPEFLTYFQNEAQLEKSRLLSDRFSAERPKGSFSTLEIQRTEQGDSAMYLCASSSGTKGTEAFFGQGTRLTVV.

The rearrangement joins TRBV7-3 to TRBJ2-2, with D maybe TRBD1 (5 bases). This CDR3 comprises 16 residues. Trimming took 0 bases from V and 5 from J, leaving 13 bases between them. Germline-derived CDR1 and CDR2 are SGHTA and FQGTGA. The CDR3 DNA reads TGTGCCAGCAGCTTAACGACAGCAAGGGTAACCGGGGAGCTGTTTTTT. It yields the protein CASSLTTARVTGELFF. Based on the CDR3 plus reference TRBV7-3 and TRBJ2-2, the full variable domain is GAGVSQTPSNKVTEKGKYVELRCDPISGHTALYWYRQSLGQGPEFLIYFQGTGAADDSGLPNDRFFAVRPEGSVSTLKIQRTERGDSAVYLCASSLTTARVTGELFFGEGSRLTVL.

The table lists this clone with a few counts. This chain uses TRBV5-1 with TRBJ2-1; 7 nucleotides align to TRBD1. After removal of 1 base from V and 2 bases from J, the junction contained 3 bases not matched to a gene. Germline lookup yields CDR1 SGHRS and CDR2 YFSETQ. This CDR3 spans 15 amino acids. The CDR3 sequence is CASSLRDSTYNEQFF. CDR3 sequence (DNA): TGCGCCAGCAGCTTGCGGGACAGTACCTACAATGAGCAGTTCTTC.

A word on this clone: Other DNA variants within this sample encode the same CDR3. In DNA form, the CDR3 reads TGCGCCAGCTCGAGGAACAATGAGCAGTTCTTC. Protein product: CASSRNNEQFF. This rearrangement joins TRBV10-1 to TRBJ2-1; no reliable D call. The CDR3 length is 11 residues. Trimming removed 8 bases at V and 5 bases at J, with 7 bases between. Germline V gene sequence: CDR1 WNHNN, CDR2 SYGVQD (reference sequence).

The rearrangement links TRBV2 to TRBJ2-3; 7 nucleotides line up with TRBD2. CDR1 is SNHLY, CDR2 FYNNEI, per germline. The ends lost 6 bases at V and 4 bases at J; junction bases unmatched: 4. The CDR3 consists of 13 residues. This chain's CDR3 is CASRPSGADTQYF. In DNA form, the CDR3 reads TGTGCCAGCAGGCCCAGCGGGGCAGATACGCAGTATTTT.

The V and J genes are TRBV5-4 and TRBJ2-7; D perhaps matches TRBD1 (5 bases). The CDR3 has 15 amino acids. Germline V gives CDR1 SGHNT, CDR2 YYREEE (reference sequence). V was shortened by 2 bases and J by 6 bases, with 18 bases between the two germline ends. The CDR3 DNA reads TGTGCCAGCAGCTTCTACAATAGGGGCGATGGCGAGCAGTACTTC. Translation: CASSFYNRGDGEQYF.

The chain links TRBV7-2 to TRBJ2-1, with 14 bases lining up with TRBD2. The ends lost 2 bases at V and 1 base at J; junction bases unmatched: 7. This CDR3 is 19 amino acids long. The germline V gene has CDR1 SGHTA and CDR2 FQGNSA. CDR3 DNA sequence: TGTGCCAGCAGCTTATCCGGGACTAGCGGGAGTTGGTCCTACAATGAGCAGTTCTTC. It codes for CASSLSGTSGSWSYNEQFF.

The V call is TRBV7-9, the J call TRBJ1-1, with D perhaps matching TRBD1 (6 bases). This CDR3 is 13 amino acids long. Per germline, CDR1 SEHNR and CDR2 FQNEAQ (reference sequence). V shed 10 bases and J shed 4 bases, with 16 bases lying between them. CDR3 DNA sequence: TGTGCCAAGAGTGAGGGGGATCTCACTGAAGCTTTCTTT. Encoded protein: CAKSEGDLTEAFF.

V usage is TRBV25-1 and J usage is TRBJ2-7; tentatively, D is TRBD1 (6 bases). The germline V and J ends were trimmed by 3 bases and 2 bases, with 11 bases remaining between them. Germline V gives CDR1 MGHDK, CDR2 SYGVNS. This CDR3 spans 14 amino acids. The DNA of the CDR3 is TGTGCCAGCAGTGACTCCGGGACACCCTACGAGCAGTACTTC. Its translation is CASSDSGTPYEQYF.